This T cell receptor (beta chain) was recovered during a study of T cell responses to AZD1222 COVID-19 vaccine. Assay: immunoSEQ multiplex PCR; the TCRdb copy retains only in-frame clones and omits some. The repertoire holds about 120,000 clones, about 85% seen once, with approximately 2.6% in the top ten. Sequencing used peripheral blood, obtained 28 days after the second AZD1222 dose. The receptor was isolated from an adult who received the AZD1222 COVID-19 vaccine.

This CDR3 reads CASTKTPGAEAFF. For the CDR3, the DNA is TGTGCCAGCACCAAGACCCCGGGCGCTGAAGCTTTCTTT. The rearrangement links TRBV6-5 to TRBJ1-1; D gene ambiguous. The germline gives CDR1 MNHEY, CDR2 SVGAGI. V shed 7 bases and J shed 6 bases, with 15 bases lying between them. There are 13 residues in the CDR3.